Listed below are T cell receptor beta chains from one sample, sequenced in a study of T cells in localized non-small cell lung cancer. Sequenced by immunoSEQ multiplex PCR; TCRdb stores in-frame clones only, minus some. Among approximately 2,300 clones listed, approximately 17% were seen once. Specimen: normal lung tissue next to the tumor, collected before any cancer treatment. The receptor source for this set is a man aged 40 to 70 with stage I squamous cell lung carcinoma. CDR3s include the opening cysteine and the closing phenylalanine or tryptophan. Fields, in order: clone size, V gene, D gene, J gene, CDR3 protein, CDR3 DNA. The D gene is left open where the match is weak. The size of a clone is reported for some rows only, either as once, few or many, or as a class for expanded clones.

size: .
V: TRBV11-3
D: .
J: TRBJ1-4
CDR3: CASSPPRRGATNEKLFF
DNA: TGTGCCAGCAGCCCACCCCGGCGGGGGGCCACTAATGAAAAACTGTTTTTT

size: .
V: TRBV30
D: TRBD1
J: TRBJ1-2
CDR3: CAWQDRGNYGYTF
DNA: TGTGCCTGGCAGGACAGGGGGAACTATGGCTACACCTTC

size: .
V: TRBV11-3
D: .
J: TRBJ2-3
CDR3: CASSRLQLTDTQYF
DNA: TGTGCCAGCAGTCGACTACAGCTCACAGATACGCAGTATTTT

size: once
V: TRBV19
D: TRBD2
J: TRBJ2-1
CDR3: CATWVKGASGSFGDEQFF
DNA: TGTGCCACCTGGGTGAAGGGGGCTAGCGGGAGTTTCGGTGATGAGCAGTTCTTC

size: medium-sized
V: TRBV6-8
D: TRBD1
J: TRBJ2-1
CDR3: CASTRDSPYNEQFF
DNA: TGTGCCAGCACCCGGGACAGCCCTTACAATGAGCAGTTCTTC

size: .
V: TRBV19
D: .
J: TRBJ1-1
CDR3: CASLPGPGTEAFF
DNA: TGTGCCAGTCTCCCAGGGCCCGGCACTGAAGCTTTCTTT

size: .
V: TRBV18
D: .
J: TRBJ2-2
CDR3: CASSPQGDLFTGELFF
DNA: TGTGCCAGCTCACCACAAGGAGACCTATTCACCGGGGAGCTGTTTTTT

size: large
V: TRBV11-3
D: TRBD1
J: TRBJ2-2
CDR3: CASSFTGGAYTGELFF
DNA: TGTGCCAGCAGCTTTACAGGGGGCGCATACACCGGGGAGCTGTTTTTT

size: hyperexpanded
V: TRBV6-8
D: .
J: TRBJ1-5
CDR3: CASSYGTYQPQHF
DNA: TGTGCCAGCAGTTACGGGACTTATCAGCCCCAGCATTTT

size: .
V: TRBV11-3
D: .
J: TRBJ2-1
CDR3: CASTTWRGFGGNEQFF
DNA: TGTGCCAGCACCACCTGGAGGGGATTTGGGGGCAATGAGCAGTTCTTC

size: .
V: TRBV28
D: .
J: TRBJ1-5
CDR3: CASKTTGNQPQHF
DNA: TGTGCCAGCAAGACAACAGGGAATCAGCCCCAGCATTTT

size: .
V: TRBV30
D: TRBD2
J: TRBJ2-7
CDR3: CAAPGLAGEQYF
DNA: TGTGCCGCCCCGGGACTAGCGGGTGAGCAGTACTTC

size: few
V: TRBV11-3
D: .
J: TRBJ2-1
CDR3: CASSPEGGVAGEQFF
DNA: TGTGCCAGCAGTCCTGAAGGGGGGGTAGCGGGCGAGCAGTTCTTC

size: few
V: TRBV6-1
D: .
J: TRBJ1-2
CDR3: CASSEAPGGELQMGYGYTF
DNA: TGTGCCAGCAGTGAAGCACCGGGGGGAGAGCTGCAGATGGGCTATGGCTACACCTTC

size: .
V: TRBV18
D: TRBD1
J: TRBJ2-1
CDR3: CASSPQGAKDNEQFF
DNA: TGTGCCAGCTCACCCCAGGGGGCGAAGGACAATGAGCAGTTCTTC

size: .
V: TRBV6-8
D: TRBD1
J: TRBJ1-1
CDR3: CASSSTGGTEAFF
DNA: TGTGCCAGCAGTTCTACAGGGGGCACTGAAGCTTTCTTT

size: few
V: TRBV11-3
D: .
J: TRBJ2-1
CDR3: CASSPQRASSYNEQFF
DNA: TGTGCCAGCAGCCCCCAGAGGGCTAGCTCTTACAATGAGCAGTTCTTC

size: medium-sized
V: TRBV11-3
D: .
J: TRBJ1-4
CDR3: CASSHRDPREKLFF
DNA: TGTGCCAGCAGCCACCGGGACCCTAGGGAAAAACTGTTTTTT

size: few
V: TRBV28
D: .
J: TRBJ2-1
CDR3: CASKVPGDAVFSSYNEQFF
DNA: TGTGCCAGCAAAGTCCCCGGGGACGCTGTCTTTAGCTCCTACAATGAGCAGTTCTTC

size: large
V: TRBV11-3
D: .
J: TRBJ2-3
CDR3: CASSLTPTYTDTQYF
DNA: TGTGCCAGCAGCTTAACGCCGACCTACACAGATACGCAGTATTTT

size: medium-sized
V: TRBV9
D: TRBD1
J: TRBJ1-3
CDR3: CASSAQGDSGNTIYF
DNA: TGTGCCAGCAGCGCTCAGGGGGATTCTGGAAACACCATATATTTT

size: medium-sized
V: TRBV11-3
D: .
J: TRBJ2-7
CDR3: CASSLDRGNYEQYF
DNA: TGTGCCAGCAGCTTAGATAGGGGAAACTACGAGCAGTACTTC

size: medium-sized
V: TRBV11-3
D: .
J: TRBJ2-2
CDR3: CASSLEGPVAGELFF
DNA: TGTGCCAGCAGCTTAGAGGGACCCGTCGCCGGGGAGCTGTTTTTT

size: few
V: TRBV30
D: .
J: TRBJ2-5
CDR3: CAWSPYQETQYF
DNA: TGTGCCTGGAGTCCTTACCAAGAGACCCAGTACTTC

size: .
V: TRBV11-3
D: .
J: TRBJ1-5
CDR3: CASSLVRHSSNQPQHF
DNA: TGTGCCAGCAGCTTAGTAAGGCACTCTAGCAATCAGCCCCAGCATTTT

size: .
V: TRBV29-1
D: .
J: TRBJ2-1
CDR3: CSVTLLRSNEQFF
DNA: TGCAGCGTGACGCTACTCCGGTCCAATGAGCAGTTCTTC

size: once
V: TRBV19
D: .
J: TRBJ2-7
CDR3: CASSNTPGGGEQYF
DNA: TGTGCCAGTAGTAATACTCCAGGGGGAGGCGAGCAGTACTTC

size: medium-sized
V: TRBV11-3
D: TRBD2
J: TRBJ2-5
CDR3: CASALGTSGQETQYF
DNA: TGTGCCAGCGCCTTAGGGACTAGCGGACAAGAGACCCAGTACTTC

size: .
V: TRBV19
D: .
J: TRBJ1-5
CDR3: CASRNGGGNQPQHF
DNA: TGTGCCAGTAGAAATGGGGGAGGTAATCAGCCCCAGCATTTT

size: many
V: TRBV11-3
D: .
J: TRBJ2-3
CDR3: CASSPVKGADTQYF
DNA: TGTGCCAGCAGCCCCGTGAAGGGCGCAGATACGCAGTATTTT

size: .
V: TRBV11-3
D: .
J: TRBJ2-2
CDR3: CASSFSANTGELFF
DNA: TGTGCCAGCAGCTTTTCTGCGAACACCGGGGAGCTGTTTTTT